These 3 T cell receptor beta chains came from one sample sequenced in a study of cytotoxic CD8 clonotypes in ibrutinib-treated CLL. Assay used: immunoSEQ multiplex PCR; TCRdb lists only in-frame clones, some missing. The sample contains around 130,000 clones, approximately 80% of which appear only once. Here the sequenced sample was PBMCs, taken after 24 months of ibrutinib treatment. These receptors were collected from a human donor with chronic lymphocytic leukemia.

J is TRBJ2-1 and V is TRBV12-5, with 11 bases fitting TRBD2. This CDR3 is 17 amino acids long. Germline CDR1 and CDR2: LGHNT and FRNRAP. V was pared by 1 base and J by 6 bases, with 8 bases of the junction left unmatched. The CDR3 DNA reads as TGTGCTAGTGGTTTGGGTCTTCGAACTAGCGGGGGCAATGAGCAGTTCTTC. It yields the protein CASGLGLRTSGGNEQFF.

The rearrangement links TRBV4-3 to TRBJ1-1, with 9 nucleotides matching TRBD1. Germline V gives CDR1 LGHNA, CDR2 YSLEER. The CDR3 length is 14 residues. The trim removed 2 bases at V and 4 bases at J, leaving 2 bases unmatched. In DNA, the CDR3 is TGCGCCAGCAGCCAAACAGGGGGCGTCACTGAAGCTTTCTTT. Its translation: CASSQTGGVTEAFF.

This rearrangement joins TRBV5-4 to TRBJ1-5; TRBD1 matches 11 bases. J was trimmed by 3 bases and V by 4 bases; bases with no gene match: 3. CDR3 size: 15 residues. Germline V lookup: CDR1 SGHNT, CDR2 YYREEE (reference sequence). DNA of the CDR3: TGTGCCAGCAGCAGGGGACAGGGGGTCAATCAGCCCCAGCATTTT. Protein sequence: CASSRGQGVNQPQHF.